This T cell receptor (beta chain) was recorded in a study of graft-versus-host responses after intestinal transplantation. For the study at large: Tacrolimus plus steroids were given to all recipients for 2 to 4 years, preceded by anti-thymocyte globulin induction.

The germline V and J ends were trimmed by 1 base and 4 bases, with 11 bases remaining between them. The germline CDR1 and CDR2 sequences are SGHRS and YFSETQ. CDR3 size: 14 residues. This clone has only a few counts. TCRdb keeps only in-frame clones here, not all; method: immunoSEQ multiplex PCR. There are some 25,000 clones in the sample; 40% occur only once, and about 0.66% lies in the top ten. Plating combined about 200,000 CFSE-labeled responder cells with about 200,000 irradiated, violet-dye-labeled stimulator cells. The study, taken as a whole, reports: GvH clones detected in recipient marrow included some appearing first in ileum or blood. The study found high graft-versus-host to host-versus-graft clonal ratios in allografts of patients with graft-donor T cell macrochimerism.

The chain combines TRBV5-1 with TRBJ1-2, with D possibly matching TRBD1 (5 bases). The specimen comprised alloreactive CD4+ T cells from a mixed lymphocyte reaction culture, sampled before intestinal transplant. Noted subset: CFSE-low proliferating T cells sorted from roughly 6-day pre-transplant mixed lymphocyte reaction (GvH or HvG direction). The receptor was derived from a human patient who received an intestinal transplant. CDR3 residues: CASSLRRVGYGYTF. Here the CDR3 DNA reads TGCGCCAGCAGCTTGCGCAGGGTCGGCTATGGCTACACCTTC.